This TCR beta chain was obtained from a study of beta chain features in type 1 diabetes. Study-level results: Type 1 diabetes patients had TCRB CDR3s that were shorter (moderately but significantly so) in all four CD4+ subsets. Possible PCR preference for shorter templates applied equally to patients and controls.

Isolated RNA was reverse transcribed in full, so expressed TCRB transcripts were sequenced. Profiling relied on immunoSEQ multiplex PCR, and the TCRdb table lists in-frame clones only, not all of them. The sample yields 600,000 to 700,000 clones, around 12% seen once. Central memory, naive, regulatory and stem cell-like memory CD4+ cells were sorted by CD45RO/CCR7/CD25/CD127/CD95/CD27. Germline loops: CDR1 MNHEY, CDR2 SVGAGI. The V and J ends lost 0 bases and 4 bases, in that order; junction bases with no gene match: 6. The CDR3 is made up of 16 amino acids. With respect to this clone: Its antigen is not identified.

The V call is TRBV6-5, the J call TRBJ2-7; 10 nucleotides line up with TRBD2. The sample comprised naive CD4+ T cells from blood. The receptor's source is a man aged 30 to 45 with type 1 diabetes. CDR3 sequence (DNA): TGTGCCAGCAGTTACTCGAGATTAGCGGGGGGATACGAGCAGTACTTC. Its protein is CASSYSRLAGGYEQYF.